Below are 26 T cell receptor beta chains sequenced from a single sample in a study of CD8+CD57+ T cells in acquired aplastic anemia. TCR beta VDJ and CDR3 profiles were obtained from a genomic DNA template. TCRdb passed the reads through MiXCR, listing each CDR3 protein once. This sample carries about 270,000 distinct CDR3 sequences, 56% of them seen once, and the ten largest clones take 7.5% to 9%. The sample was sorted CD4+, CD8+, or CD8+CD57+ T cells (not recorded which) from PBMCs. The receptors originated from a human donor with severe aplastic anemia or a healthy control (not recorded which).

The rearrangement joins TRBV6-1 to TRBJ2-7; D remains ambiguous. The germline V and J ends were trimmed by 2 bases and 0 bases, with 8 bases remaining between them. CDR1 is MNHNS and CDR2 is SASEGT in the germline V gene. This CDR3 has 14 residues. In nucleotides, the CDR3 is TGTGCCAGCAGTGAAACTGAGACCTCCTACGAGCAGTACTTC. Amino acids: CASSETETSYEQYF.

The chain links TRBV5-1 to TRBJ1-1; D may be TRBD1 (5 bases). Trimming shortened V by 0 bases and J by 6 bases, and 12 bases separated the two germline ends. The CDR3 length is 14 residues. Germline loops: CDR1 SGHRS, CDR2 YFSETQ. The CDR3 nucleotides read TGCGCCAGCAGCTTGGGTCAGGGTGACTCTGAAGCTTTCTTT. It translates to CASSLGQGDSEAFF.

V usage is TRBV7-9 and J usage is TRBJ2-1, with 9 bases aligning to TRBD2. Unmatched junction bases numbered 5, after V lost 9 bases and J lost 5 bases. Germline V CDR1 and CDR2: SEHNR, FQNEAQ (reference sequence). The CDR3 is 13 amino acids. The CDR3: CASPGLANNEQFF. The CDR3 DNA follows: TGTGCCAGTCCGGGACTAGCAAACAATGAGCAGTTCTTC.

With regard to this clonotype: Its ends do not fully match the called genes, so a read error is possible. The chain recombines TRBV24-1 with TRBJ2-5; D is perhaps TRBD1 (5 bases). This CDR3 is 15 amino acids long. The germline V gene has CDR1 KGHDR and CDR2 SFDVKD. The DNA for the CDR3 is TGTGCCACCAGTGATGCAGGGAAAAAGAAAGAGACCCGGTACTTC. The encoded protein is CATSDAGKKKETRYF.

This clonotype was picked up a small number of times. The gene calls are TRBV24-1 and TRBJ1-2, with D tentatively TRBD1 (6 bases). The CDR3 runs 14 residues. Germline loops: CDR1 KGHDR, CDR2 SFDVKD. V dropped 4 bases and J dropped 4 bases, with 12 bases sitting between them. DNA for the CDR3: TGTGCCACCAGTGACGGACAGACGTCCTATGGCTACACCTTC. Translation: CATSDGQTSYGYTF.

The chain employs TRBV2 and TRBJ1-1, with 7 bases that match TRBD1. Germline lookup yields CDR1 SNHLY and CDR2 FYNNEI. This CDR3 is built from 13 residues. V shed 6 bases and J 10 bases; nucleotides not matched to a gene: 11. DNA of the CDR3: TGTGCCAGCAGCTTTGACAGGGATCTTGGAGCTTTCTTT. Translated, it gives CASSFDRDLGAFF.

The rearrangement links TRBV28 to TRBJ2-5; TRBD1 matches at 9 bases. This CDR3 has 16 residues. Germline assignment: CDR1 MDHEN and CDR2 SYDVKM. Trimming took 1 base from V and 4 from J; bases not matched to a gene: 7. The CDR3 DNA is TGTGCCAGCAGTTTATATATACAGGGGGCGCGAGAGACCCAGTACTTC. It translates to CASSLYIQGARETQYF.

V usage is TRBV5-6 and J usage is TRBJ2-3, with D perhaps assigned TRBD1 or TRBD2 (5 bases each). V was shortened by 3 bases and J by 3 bases, with 8 bases between the two germline ends. The V gene's germline CDR1 is SGHDT and CDR2 YYEEEE. CDR3 length: 13 residues. The CDR3: CASSWDGTDTQYF. The CDR3 DNA sequence: TGTGCCAGCAGCTGGGACGGTACAGATACGCAGTATTTT.

This clonotype was found many times. This sequence joins TRBV6-2 or TRBV6-3 and TRBJ2-7; the D gene is possibly TRBD1 (5 bases). CDR3 length: 13 amino acids. The germline V gene has CDR1 MNHEY and CDR2 SVGEGT. Trimming took off 4 bases at V and 3 bases at J, with 10 bases between the two ends. CDR3 sequence reads: CASSFRQFYEQYF. The CDR3 nucleotides are TGTGCCAGCAGTTTCCGACAGTTCTACGAGCAGTACTTC.

A few counts support this clonotype. This chain's CDR3 is CSVEEQPNQPQHF. Here the CDR3 DNA reads TGCAGCGTTGAGGAACAGCCTAATCAGCCCCAGCATTTT. The chain combines TRBV29-1 with TRBJ1-5, with D unclear. V lost 3 bases to trimming and J lost 4 bases, with 10 bases between them. This CDR3 is built from 13 residues. The germline V gene has CDR1 SQVTM and CDR2 ANQGSEA.

The chain couples TRBV6-1 to TRBJ2-1, with TRBD2 identical over 11 bases. After removal of 6 bases from V and 0 bases from J, the junction contained 10 bases not matched to a gene. The CDR3 is 18 residues long. Per the germline V gene, CDR1 is MNHNS and CDR2 is SASEGT. For the CDR3, the DNA is TGTGCCAGCAGGCCGACTAGCGGGGTACCGAGCTCCTACAATGAGCAGTTCTTC. Its protein product is CASRPTSGVPSSYNEQFF.

The CDR3: CSAWAGGYGSYEQYF. CDR3 DNA sequence: TGCAGTGCTTGGGCAGGGGGCTACGGCTCCTACGAGCAGTACTTC. V gene TRBV20-1 combines with J gene TRBJ2-7, with 8 positions matching TRBD1. With V trimmed by 5 bases and J by 0 bases, 9 bases remained unmatched. This CDR3 is 15 amino acids long. Germline-derived CDR1 and CDR2 are DFQATT and SNEGSKA (reference sequence).

The V gene is TRBV29-1, the J gene TRBJ2-1, with 9 bases matching TRBD1. The CDR3 is 15 amino acids. CDR1 is SQVTM, CDR2 ANQGSEA, per germline. The ends lost 7 bases at V and 3 bases at J; junction bases unmatched: 10. CDR3 amino acids: CSGVGGTGIYNEQFF. CDR3 DNA sequence: TGCAGCGGAGTGGGGGGGACAGGGATCTACAATGAGCAGTTCTTC.

The chain uses TRBV19 and TRBJ2-2; D may be TRBD2 (5 bases). V lost 7 bases to trimming and J lost 7 bases, with 13 bases between them. Germline V lookup: CDR1 LNHDA, CDR2 SQIVND (reference sequence). This CDR3 has 13 residues. The CDR3 loop is CASISGSVGELFF. CDR3 in DNA: TGTGCCAGTATTTCGGGGAGCGTCGGGGAGCTGTTTTTT.

V gene TRBV7-9 combines with J gene TRBJ2-1; 7 bases line up with TRBD2. V dropped 4 bases and J dropped 4; count of bases not matched to a gene: 10. The germline V gene encodes CDR1 SEHNR and CDR2 FQNEAQ (reference sequence). The CDR3 covers 16 residues. In nucleotides, the CDR3 is TGTGCCAGCAGCTCAACAACTAGCGAGGGATACAATGAGCAGTTCTTC. Its translation is CASSSTTSEGYNEQFF.

This clonotype was seen once. The rearrangement joins TRBV7-2 to TRBJ2-7; D is undetermined. The CDR3 is 13 amino acids. Germline-derived CDR1 and CDR2 are SGHTA and FQGNSA. V dropped 4 bases and J dropped 7 bases, with 14 bases sitting between them. DNA for the CDR3: TGTGCCAGCAGCTCAAAAGAGGTCAGGGAGCAGTACTTC. Translating it yields CASSSKEVREQYF.

The chain employs TRBV13 and TRBJ1-2; D remains ambiguous. CDR3 length equals 15 residues. Germline-derived CDR1 and CDR2 are PRHDT and FYEKMQ (reference sequence). With 7 bases removed from V and 1 base from J, the gap between germline ends came to 16 bases. CDR3 protein: CASTGTPAFNYGYTF. CDR3 coding DNA: TGTGCCAGCACCGGAACTCCAGCCTTTAACTATGGCTACACCTTC.

The chain employs TRBV29-1 and TRBJ2-5; TRBD1 agrees at 9 bases. With V trimmed by 2 bases and J by 12 bases, 13 bases remained unmatched. The CDR3 runs to 14 residues. Germline V gives CDR1 SQVTM, CDR2 ANQGSEA. CDR3 coding DNA: TGCAGCGTTGAACCCGACAGGGGGGCTAGGGCCAAGTACTTC. This translates into CSVEPDRGARAKYF.

The V call is TRBV7-2, the J call TRBJ1-2, with D possibly TRBD1 on 5 matching bases. The CDR3 extends over 13 amino acids. V dropped 5 bases and J dropped 7 bases, with 14 bases sitting between them. Germline V gene lookup returns CDR1 SGHTA and CDR2 FQGNSA. The DNA of the CDR3 is TGTGCCAGCAGCCCAACCTATGGGGGTGGCTACACCTTC. As protein: CASSPTYGGGYTF.

The CDR3 nucleotides are TGTGCCAGCTCGGGGACAGGGAGGCCGAACACTGAAGCTTTCTTT. Translated: CASSGTGRPNTEAFF. The chain has TRBV25-1 and TRBJ1-1, with 9 nucleotides matching TRBD1. Unmatched junction bases numbered 8, after V lost 8 bases and J lost 1 base. The germline CDR1 and CDR2 sequences are MGHDK and SYGVNS. The CDR3 length is 15 residues.

The table lists this clonotype with many counts. The chain carries TRBV2 and TRBJ2-4; D is unclear. CDR1 is SNHLY and CDR2 is FYNNEI in the germline V gene. CDR3 length: 15 amino acids. Trimming cost V 8 bases and J 0 bases, with 14 bases left between them. The CDR3 reads CASYGLIKAKNIQYF. The CDR3 DNA reads as TGTGCCAGCTATGGGCTTATTAAAGCCAAAAACATTCAGTACTTC.

V usage is TRBV4-1 and J usage is TRBJ1-5, with D maybe TRBD1 (5 bases). Trimming removed 0 bases from V and 5 bases from J, with 32 bases in between. CDR1 is MGHRA and CDR2 is YSYEKL in the germline V gene. The CDR3 loop spans 22 amino acids. The CDR3 loop reads CASSQEPTLGRTGTADHQPQHF. In DNA, the CDR3 is TGCGCCAGCAGCCAAGAACCAACCTTGGGGAGAACCGGGACCGCCGACCATCAGCCCCAGCATTTT.

This clonotype was observed at least ten times. This chain connects TRBV30 to TRBJ1-1; D unresolved. The CDR3 runs to 13 residues. Germline CDR1 reads GTSNPN; CDR2 reads SVGIG (reference sequence). V was trimmed by 2 bases and J by 0 bases, leaving 7 bases between them. The CDR3 region is CAWSFSMNTEAFF. DNA of the CDR3: TGTGCCTGGAGTTTCAGCATGAACACTGAAGCTTTCTTT.

In regard to this clonotype: An end of the junction does not agree with germline; a read error may underlie this. This chain links TRBV24-1 with TRBJ2-5; TRBD2 agrees at 13 bases. This CDR3 is 18 amino acids long. Germline CDR1 KGHDR, CDR2 SFDVKD. The CDR3 DNA reads TGTGCCGCCAGTGACCCGGGACTAGCGGGATCCCCGCAAGAGACCCAGTACTTC. It is translated as CAASDPGLAGSPQETQYF.

Only a few counts were recorded for this clonotype. The rearrangement joins TRBV7-9 to TRBJ2-1, with a possible D match to TRBD1 (5 bases). Between the trimmed V and J ends, which lost 4 bases and 4 bases, there was a span of 14 bases. The CDR3 spans 15 residues. Germline V gene sequence: CDR1 SEHNR, CDR2 FQNEAQ (reference sequence). The CDR3 bases are TGTGCCAGCAGCTGGAGACAGTTGGGATACAATGAGCAGTTCTTC. It translates to CASSWRQLGYNEQFF.

V is TRBV20-1 and J is TRBJ2-7; possibly TRBD1 for D (5 bases). Per the germline V gene, CDR1 is DFQATT and CDR2 is SNEGSKA (reference sequence). Trimming took off 8 bases at V and 0 bases at J, with 8 bases between the two ends. The CDR3 length is 11 residues. For the CDR3, the DNA is TGCAGTCGACAGAACTCCTACGAGCAGTACTTC. It encodes CSRQNSYEQYF.